A single sample gave rise to the 32 T cell receptor beta chains below, sequenced in a study of blood T cell repertoires in COVID-19. Sequencing used immunoSEQ multiplex PCR; TCRdb keeps in-frame clones, though not all of them. The sample lists 150,000 to 250,000 clones, approximately 80% occurring once. Sample: peripheral blood. The receptors shown here come from a human donor with acute or convalescent COVID-19. The donor label of this sample is uncertain.

The chain joins TRBV11-3 to TRBJ2-5, with a possible D match to TRBD2 (6 bases). The CDR3 loop spans 13 amino acids. Deletions cut 5 bases from V and 5 bases from J, with 12 bases between. The germline V gene has CDR1 SGHNT and CDR2 YENEEA. CDR3 nucleotides: TGTGCCAGCAGCCCCGAGGGGAGGGAGACCCAGTACTTC. Residues: CASSPEGRETQYF.

V gene TRBV7-9 combines with J gene TRBJ1-2, with D hard to call. In germline, CDR1 is SEHNR, CDR2 FQNEAQ (reference sequence). The length of the CDR3 is 14 residues. V was shortened by 4 bases and J by 8 bases, with 17 bases between the two germline ends. The CDR3 region has the DNA TGTGCCAGCAGCTCGACGGCCCCATCGGGAGGCTACACCTTC. Translation gives CASSSTAPSGGYTF. The entire variable domain, with the rest obtained from reference TRBV7-9 and TRBJ1-2, is as follows: DTGVSQNPRHKITKRGQNVTFRCDPISEHNRLYWYRQTLGQGPEFLTYFQNEAQLEKSRLLSDRFSAERPKGSFSTLEIQRTEQGDSAMYLCASSSTAPSGGYTFGSGTRLTVV.

In its sample, this clone was seen a few times. The chain recombines TRBV6-4 with TRBJ2-1; D gene unclear. CDR1 is MRHNA, CDR2 SNTAGT, per germline. The V and J ends lost 6 bases and 8 bases respectively, with 14 bases between them. The CDR3 runs to 13 residues. This CDR3 is CASSLVSGYEQFF. The DNA for the CDR3 is TGTGCCAGCAGCCTCGTGTCGGGTTATGAGCAGTTCTTC.

The chain uses TRBV10-3 and TRBJ2-3; D ambiguous. Trimming took off 3 bases at V and 4 bases at J, with 14 bases between the two ends. Germline values: CDR1 ENHRY, CDR2 SYGVKD. CDR3 length equals 15 residues. CDR3 nucleotides: TGTGCCATCAGTGACGGCCCGAGAGGCGCAGATACGCAGTATTTT. This sequence encodes CAISDGPRGADTQYF.

The rearrangement links TRBV19 to TRBJ1-5; D ambiguous. Germline values: CDR1 LNHDA, CDR2 SQIVND (reference sequence). The V and J ends lost 5 bases and 0 bases respectively, with 11 bases between them. This CDR3 has 15 amino acids. CDR3 sequence: CASSFRIDSNQPQHF. Here the CDR3 DNA reads TGTGCCAGTAGTTTCAGGATCGATAGCAATCAGCCCCAGCATTTT.

V and J are TRBV5-4 and TRBJ2-7; 8 bases map to TRBD1. With V trimmed by 2 bases and J by 3 bases, 7 bases remained unmatched. Germline assignment: CDR1 SGHNT and CDR2 YYREEE (reference sequence). The CDR3 loop spans 15 amino acids. Here the CDR3 DNA reads TGTGCCAGCAGCTTAAACTTGGGACAGGTCTACGAGCAGTACTTC. This sequence encodes CASSLNLGQVYEQYF.

This chain joins TRBV21-1 and TRBJ2-3; the tabulated D call, TRBD2, remains unverified against the DNA. TRBV21-1 is listed as a pseudogene. The CDR3 contains 13 residues. DNA for the CDR3: TGTGCCAGCAGCACTATTGAGCCAGATACGCAGTATTTT. It is translated as CASSTIEPDTQYF.

The chain carries TRBV11-2 and TRBJ2-1; perhaps TRBD2 as D (5 bases). The CDR3 is 14 residues long. The V end lost 8 bases, the J end lost 6 bases, and 17 bases lay between the germline ends. CDR1 and CDR2 (germline): SGHAT, FQNNGV. Here the CDR3 DNA reads TGTGCCAGCCGAACGCCGAGGGCACCCAATGAGCAGTTCTTC. Its protein product is CASRTPRAPNEQFF.

The chain couples TRBV28 to TRBJ2-1; 10 bases are a match to TRBD2. The germline V gene encodes CDR1 MDHEN and CDR2 SYDVKM. The CDR3 is 16 amino acids. Germline trimming cut 4 bases from V and 1 base from J; bases unmatched to any gene: 4. The CDR3 protein is CASSSLAGGSYNEQFF. For the CDR3, the DNA is TGTGCCAGCAGTTCCTTAGCGGGAGGATCCTACAATGAGCAGTTCTTC.

The V gene is TRBV12-3 or TRBV12-4, the J gene TRBJ1-2; a weak D match, TRBD1 (5 bases). CDR3 length: 13 residues. V lost 7 bases to trimming and J lost 4 bases, with 13 bases between them. CDR3 nucleotide sequence: TGTGCCAGCACCTCGGGACTGAGCTATGGCTACACCTTC. Translating it yields CASTSGLSYGYTF.

J is TRBJ1-2 and V is TRBV5-6; 9 bases line up with TRBD1. This CDR3 is built from 15 residues. The germline V gene encodes CDR1 SGHDT and CDR2 YYEEEE. After removal of 3 bases from V and 5 bases from J, the junction contained 8 bases not matched to a gene. The CDR3 here is CASSSTGGRGYGYTF. In DNA form, the CDR3 reads TGTGCCAGCAGCTCCACAGGGGGCCGTGGGTATGGCTACACCTTC.

The chain couples TRBV29-1 to TRBJ2-5; 8 bases agree with TRBD1. Per germline, CDR1 SQVTM and CDR2 ANQGSEA. This CDR3 has 13 residues. V lost 4 bases, J lost 7 bases, and 8 bases stayed unmatched. DNA for the CDR3: TGCAGCGTTGGGGGACAGGCCGCGGGGACCCAGTACTTC. Translation: CSVGGQAAGTQYF.

V is TRBV5-4 and J is TRBJ1-2; 7 positions agree with TRBD1. Per germline, CDR1 SGHNT and CDR2 YYREEE (reference sequence). Germline trimming cut 4 bases from V and 6 bases from J; bases unmatched to any gene: 9. The CDR3 spans 14 residues. For the CDR3, the DNA is TGTGCCAGCAGCGCCGGGACAGACAGTCATGGCTACACCTTC. The encoded protein is CASSAGTDSHGYTF.

This clone was detected a few times. The chain joins TRBV19 to TRBJ1-3; D gene ambiguous. This CDR3 has 16 amino acids. Trimming shortened V by 3 bases and J by 0 bases, and 12 bases separated the two germline ends. Germline CDR1 and CDR2: LNHDA and SQIVND (reference sequence). The CDR3: CASSIPKTASGNTIYF. For the CDR3, the DNA is TGTGCCAGTAGTATCCCCAAAACAGCCTCTGGAAACACCATATATTTT.

This clone was counted a few times. This chain joins TRBV7-9 and TRBJ2-7; D is perhaps TRBD2 (6 bases). Trimming stripped 7 bases from V and 2 bases from J, with 15 bases between. CDR3 length equals 14 residues. Germline V gene sequence: CDR1 SEHNR, CDR2 FQNEAQ (reference sequence). This CDR3 is CASTRRDSTYEQYF. The CDR3 DNA reads TGTGCCAGCACTCGACGGGACTCAACCTACGAGCAGTACTTC.

The chain combines TRBV13 with TRBJ2-1; 12 bases are shared with TRBD2. CDR1 is PRHDT and CDR2 is FYEKMQ in the germline V gene (reference sequence). The V and J ends lost 5 bases and 4 bases, in that order; junction bases with no gene match: 3. This CDR3 comprises 15 residues. CDR3 loop: CASSRGTSGYNEQFF. CDR3 coding DNA: TGTGCCAGCAGCAGAGGGACTAGCGGGTACAATGAGCAGTTCTTC.

V is TRBV4-3 and J is TRBJ1-3; D is possibly TRBD1 (5 bases). The CDR3 spans 15 residues. The germline V gene has CDR1 LGHNA and CDR2 YSLEER. V was cut by 1 base and J by 4 bases, with 11 bases left in between. This CDR3 reads CASSQAGGVGNTIYF. The CDR3, as DNA: TGCGCCAGCAGCCAAGCGGGGGGGGTCGGAAACACCATATATTTT.

This clone was counted a few times. This chain uses TRBV10-2 with TRBJ1-5; D might be TRBD1 (6 bases). CDR3 size: 13 residues. Looked up from germline, CDR1 is WSHSY and CDR2 is SAAADI. V was clipped by 8 bases and J by 3 bases, with 11 bases between them. The CDR3 DNA is TGCGCCAGCCTGGGACAAGTCAATCAGCCCCAGCATTTT. Amino acid sequence: CASLGQVNQPQHF.

This chain connects TRBV28 to TRBJ1-1; D may be TRBD1 (6 bases). In germline, CDR1 is MDHEN, CDR2 SYDVKM. The ends were cut back, 7 bases at V and 8 bases at J, with 17 bases in the middle. CDR3 length equals 13 residues. The DNA of the CDR3 is TGTGCCAGCATCCTGAGGGGGTGGGAGGAAGCTTTCTTT. This codes for CASILRGWEEAFF. Full variable domain (outside the CDR3, taken from reference TRBV28 and TRBJ1-1): DVKVTQSSRYLVKRTGEKVFLECVQDMDHENMFWYRQDPGLGLRLIYFSYDVKMKEKGDIPEGYSVSREKKERFSLILESASTNQTSMYLCASILRGWEEAFFGQGTRLTVV.

In this sample, this clone turned up a few times. J is TRBJ1-6 and V is TRBV7-3; 7 bases are shared with TRBD1. Germline V CDR1 and CDR2: SGHTA, FQGTGA. CDR3 size: 15 residues. Losses at the gene ends were 2 bases for V and 9 bases for J; bases not matched to a gene: 7. CDR3 loop: CASSLEGGAGSPLHF. CDR3 sequence (DNA): TGTGCCAGCAGCTTAGAAGGGGGCGCAGGTTCACCCCTCCACTTT. Using reference TRBV7-3 and TRBJ1-6 for the parts outside the CDR3, the full variable domain is GAGVSQTPSNKVTEKGKYVELRCDPISGHTALYWYRQSLGQGPEFLIYFQGTGAADDSGLPNDRFFAVRPEGSVSTLKIQRTERGDSAVYLCASSLEGGAGSPLHFGNGTRLTVT.

The chain links TRBV19 to TRBJ1-2; tentative D call: TRBD1 (5 bases). Germline V CDR1 and CDR2: LNHDA, SQIVND (reference sequence). This CDR3 has 14 amino acids. Trimming removed 6 bases from V and 8 bases from J, with 19 bases in between. The CDR3 region is CASSTAGPGRGYTF. The CDR3 nucleotides read TGTGCCAGTAGCACCGCAGGGCCTGGACGAGGCTACACCTTC.

V is TRBV30 and J is TRBJ1-4; D gene uncertain. This CDR3 is 14 amino acids long. Germline values: CDR1 GTSNPN, CDR2 SVGIG (reference sequence). The ends were cut back, 0 bases at V and 4 bases at J, with 9 bases in the middle. In DNA form, the CDR3 reads TGTGCCTGGAGTGTATTCGGTCGTAATGAAAAACTGTTTTTT. Amino acid sequence: CAWSVFGRNEKLFF.

As concerns this clone: The same CDR3 is also encoded by other DNA sequences in this sample. The rearrangement uses TRBV18 and TRBJ2-1; 9 nucleotides match TRBD2. This CDR3 contains 15 residues. The V and J ends lost 3 bases and 5 bases, in that order; junction bases with no gene match: 5. Germline CDR1 reads KGHSH; CDR2 reads LQKENI. The CDR3: CASSPRLAGDNEQFF. DNA of the CDR3: TGTGCCAGCTCACCGCGGTTAGCGGGGGACAATGAGCAGTTCTTC. Drawing the rest from reference TRBV18 and TRBJ2-1, the complete variable domain is NAGVMQNPRHLVRRRGQEARLRCSPMKGHSHVYWYRQLPEEGLKFMVYLQKENIIDESGMPKERFSAEFPKEGPSILRIQQVVRGDSAAYFCASSPRLAGDNEQFFGPGTRLTVL.

V gene TRBV29-1 combines with J gene TRBJ1-2; 8 bases map to TRBD1. Germline V lookup: CDR1 SQVTM, CDR2 ANQGSEA. V lost 7 bases and J lost 8; bases outside the gene matches: 9. The CDR3 is 12 amino acids. The CDR3 spells CSGTTGVGGYTF. The DNA of the CDR3 is TGCAGCGGAACGACAGGGGTGGGAGGCTACACCTTC. Full variable domain (remainder filled in from reference TRBV29-1 and TRBJ1-2): SAVISQKPSRDICQRGTSLTIQCQVDSQVTMMFWYRQQPGQSLTLIATANQGSEATYESGFVIDKFPISRPNLTFSTLTVSNMSPEDSSIYLCSGTTGVGGYTFGSGTRLTVV.

The genes are TRBV5-5 and TRBJ1-6; a possible D gene is TRBD1 (6 bases). The CDR3 is made up of 13 amino acids. Trimming removed 4 bases at V and 10 bases at J, with 12 bases between. From germline, CDR1 is SGHKS and CDR2 YYEKEE (reference sequence). For the CDR3, the DNA is TGTGCCAGCAGCAGGGACATATCCTCACCCCTCCACTTT. Encoded protein: CASSRDISSPLHF.

The gene calls are TRBV5-1 and TRBJ2-3, with TRBD2 matching over 7 bases. The CDR3 consists of 16 residues. The ends lost 4 bases at V and 5 bases at J; junction bases unmatched: 13. Germline V gives CDR1 SGHRS, CDR2 YFSETQ. The CDR3, as DNA: TGCGCCAGCAGCATTGGAGTGAGGGAGGGCCAAGATACGCAGTATTTT. Translating it yields CASSIGVREGQDTQYF.

The rearrangement links TRBV19 to TRBJ2-7; 9 bases line up with TRBD1. The V gene end was trimmed by 5 bases and the J gene end by 3 bases; junction bases not matched to a gene: 5. CDR1 LNHDA and CDR2 SQIVND come from the germline V gene (reference sequence). This CDR3 is 14 amino acids long. Written as DNA, the CDR3 is TGTGCCAGTAGTGAACAGGGGGCGGACTACGAGCAGTACTTC. This translates into CASSEQGADYEQYF.

CDR3 DNA sequence: TGTGCCACCAGTGATTCCAGGGCGACCAATCAGCCCCAGCATTTT. This gives the protein CATSDSRATNQPQHF. V is TRBV24-1 and J is TRBJ1-5; D perhaps matches TRBD1 (5 bases). Trimming shortened V by 2 bases and J by 3 bases, and 10 bases separated the two germline ends. Per germline, CDR1 KGHDR and CDR2 SFDVKD. CDR3 length: 15 residues.

This chain links TRBV7-9 with TRBJ2-7; D possibly corresponds to TRBD2 (6 bases). Between the trimmed V and J ends, which lost 1 base and 3 bases, there was a span of 10 bases. Germline V gene lookup returns CDR1 SEHNR and CDR2 FQNEAQ (reference sequence). The CDR3 has 14 residues. The CDR3 reads CASSLGGGIYEQYF. As DNA, the CDR3 is TGTGCCAGCAGCTTAGGGGGAGGCATCTACGAGCAGTACTTC.

The chain uses TRBV27 and TRBJ2-1; the match to TRBD2 covers 8 bases. The CDR3 has 15 residues. Per germline, CDR1 MNHEY and CDR2 SMNVEV (reference sequence). V was pared by 2 bases and J by 6 bases, with 6 bases of the junction left unmatched. The CDR3 loop is CASSLRGGYFNEQFF. In DNA, the CDR3 is TGTGCCAGCAGTTTACGGGGGGGATACTTCAATGAGCAGTTCTTC.

This chain joins TRBV7-3 and TRBJ2-3, with 7 nucleotides matching TRBD1. This CDR3 has 13 residues. Germline CDR1 is SGHTA and CDR2 is FQGTGA. V was pared by 5 bases and J by 3 bases, with 2 bases of the junction left unmatched. This chain's CDR3 is CASSTQGTDTQYF. CDR3 coding DNA: TGTGCCAGCAGCACACAGGGGACAGATACGCAGTATTTT.

This rearrangement joins TRBV28 to TRBJ2-1; 13 nucleotides line up with TRBD2. CDR1 and CDR2 (germline): MDHEN, SYDVKM. There are 18 residues in the CDR3. V lost 5 bases, J lost 5 bases, and 12 bases stayed unmatched. CDR3 loop: CASSRPGLAGSGHNEQFF. In DNA form, the CDR3 reads TGTGCCAGCAGTAGACCGGGACTAGCGGGATCCGGGCACAATGAGCAGTTCTTC.